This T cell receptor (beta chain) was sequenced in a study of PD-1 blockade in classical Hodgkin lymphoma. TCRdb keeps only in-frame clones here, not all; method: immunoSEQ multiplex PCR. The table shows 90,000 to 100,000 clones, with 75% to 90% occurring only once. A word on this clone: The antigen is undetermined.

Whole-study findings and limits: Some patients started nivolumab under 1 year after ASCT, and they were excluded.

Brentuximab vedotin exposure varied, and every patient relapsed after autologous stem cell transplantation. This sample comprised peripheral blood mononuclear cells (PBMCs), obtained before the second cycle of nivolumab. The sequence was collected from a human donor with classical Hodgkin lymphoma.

CDR3 in amino acids: CSVAPDRGVYNEQFF. The CDR3 bases are TGCAGCGTTGCCCCCGACAGGGGGGTCTACAATGAGCAGTTCTTC. The chain is built from TRBV29-1 and TRBJ2-1; 9 bases line up with TRBD1. Germline CDR1 SQVTM, CDR2 ANQGSEA. This CDR3 has 15 residues. The junction had 7 bases not matched to a gene; V was cut back by 4 bases and J by 3 bases.